This entry lists 29 T cell receptor beta chains sequenced from one sample in a study of PD-1 blockade in classical Hodgkin lymphoma. Only in-frame clones appear in the TCRdb table, and some are missing; sequencing was by immunoSEQ multiplex PCR. The table includes about 47,000 clones, approximately 80% detected once. The time point is: cycle 4 day 1 (C4D1), after five to seven weeks of nivolumab. All the patients suffered relapse after autologous stem cell transplantation, and brentuximab vedotin exposure differed. The sample was peripheral blood mononuclear cells (PBMCs), taken before the fourth cycle of nivolumab. The receptors were gathered from a human donor with classical Hodgkin lymphoma.

J is TRBJ2-1 and V is TRBV5-1; TRBD1 might be the D (6 bases). Trimming stripped 0 bases from V and 7 bases from J, with 11 bases between. In germline, CDR1 is SGHRS, CDR2 YFSETQ. The CDR3 loop spans 14 amino acids. CDR3 nucleotides: TGCGCCAGCAGCTTGGCCGGTAGGGGGAATGAGCAGTTCTTC. This translates into CASSLAGRGNEQFF.

The V and J genes are TRBV5-6 and TRBJ2-3; D assignment may be TRBD1 or TRBD2 (5 bases each). This CDR3 spans 16 amino acids. The V end lost 3 bases, the J end lost 1 base, and 15 bases lay between the germline ends. Per germline, CDR1 SGHDT and CDR2 YYEEEE. The CDR3 region is CASSWGVGAGTDTQYF. CDR3 nucleotides: TGTGCCAGCAGCTGGGGAGTAGGGGCCGGCACAGATACGCAGTATTTT. The full variable domain, with the rest looked up from reference TRBV5-6 and TRBJ2-3, is DAGVTQSPTHLIKTRGQQVTLRCSPKSGHDTVSWYQQALGQGPQFIFQYYEEEERQRGNFPDRFSGHQFPNYSSELNVNALLLGDSALYLCASSWGVGAGTDTQYFGPGTRLTVL.

The rearrangement joins TRBV9 to TRBJ1-1; D is uncertain. CDR1 and CDR2 from the germline V gene are SGDLS and YYNGEE. V lost 4 bases and J lost 1, with 8 bases in between. The CDR3 contains 13 residues. The CDR3 sequence: CASSPKGNTEAFF. The CDR3 bases are TGTGCCAGCAGCCCTAAAGGGAACACTGAAGCTTTCTTT.

The genes are TRBV19 and TRBJ2-2; 7 positions agree with TRBD1. The trim removed 4 bases at V and 5 bases at J, leaving 7 bases unmatched. The CDR3 has 15 amino acids. Germline V lookup: CDR1 LNHDA, CDR2 SQIVND (reference sequence). CDR3 loop: CASSTTGLGTGELFF. DNA for the CDR3: TGTGCCAGTAGTACGACAGGGTTGGGTACCGGGGAGCTGTTTTTT. Filled out from reference TRBV19 and TRBJ2-2, the complete variable domain reads DGGITQSPKYLFRKEGQNVTLSCEQNLNHDAMYWYRQDPGQGLRLIYYSQIVNDFQKGDIAEGYSVSREKKESFPLTVTSAQKNPTAFYLCASSTTGLGTGELFFGEGSRLTVL.

As to this clone: One base separates it from a far larger clone, so it is likely a read error. This sample includes further DNA sequences coding for the same CDR3. The genes are TRBV9 and TRBJ1-5; D is unclear. This CDR3 has 15 residues. The germline V and J ends were trimmed by 0 bases and 0 bases, with 7 bases remaining between them. The V gene's germline CDR1 is SGDLS and CDR2 YYNGEE. The CDR3 protein is CASSVGPDSNQPQHF. The CDR3 region has the DNA TGTGCCAGCAGCGTAGGGCCGGATAGCAATCAGCCCCAGCATTTT.

The chain employs TRBV30 and TRBJ2-3, with D perhaps TRBD1 or TRBD2 (5 bases each). V was shortened by 0 bases and J by 2 bases, with 12 bases between the two germline ends. Germline CDR1 GTSNPN, CDR2 SVGIG (reference sequence). This CDR3 spans 15 amino acids. CDR3: CAWSVHGTATDTQYF. CDR3 sequence (DNA): TGTGCCTGGAGTGTACACGGGACCGCCACAGATACGCAGTATTTT.

This rearrangement joins TRBV2 to TRBJ2-1, with D perhaps matching TRBD1 or TRBD2 (5 bases each). The CDR3 runs 13 residues. V was trimmed by 6 bases and J by 6 bases, leaving 12 bases between them. Germline loops: CDR1 SNHLY, CDR2 FYNNEI. The CDR3 region has the DNA TGTGCCAGCAGGAACCGGGGCTCCAATGAGCAGTTCTTC. Translated, it gives CASRNRGSNEQFF.

The CDR3 coding sequence is TGTGCCAGCAGCTTGCGACTAGCGGGGACCTCCACAGATACGCAGTATTTT. Translating it yields CASSLRLAGTSTDTQYF. J is TRBJ2-3 and V is TRBV7-2; 11 bases map to TRBD2. Losses at the gene ends were 3 bases for V and 2 bases for J; bases not matched to a gene: 7. The CDR3 contains 17 residues. Germline CDR1 is SGHTA and CDR2 is FQGNSA.

The chain links TRBV18 to TRBJ2-1, with a possible D match to TRBD2 (6 bases). This CDR3 is 15 amino acids long. Germline CDR1 KGHSH, CDR2 LQKENI. The V gene lost 3 bases and the J gene lost 1 base, with 10 bases spanning the gap. CDR3 region: CASSPPGESYNEQFF. In DNA, the CDR3 is TGTGCCAGCTCACCTCCGGGGGAGTCCTACAATGAGCAGTTCTTC. The full variable domain, in which reference TRBV18 and TRBJ2-1 provide the parts outside the CDR3, is NAGVMQNPRHLVRRRGQEARLRCSPMKGHSHVYWYRQLPEEGLKFMVYLQKENIIDESGMPKERFSAEFPKEGPSILRIQQVVRGDSAAYFCASSPPGESYNEQFFGPGTRLTVL.

The chain recombines TRBV7-9 with TRBJ2-3, with TRBD1 as a possible D gene (6 bases). Germline values: CDR1 SEHNR, CDR2 FQNEAQ (reference sequence). V gave up 4 bases and J gave up 0 bases, with 11 bases separating them. This CDR3 region has 15 residues. CDR3: CASSSPGVSTDTQYF. The CDR3 bases are TGTGCCAGCAGCTCCCCAGGGGTGAGCACAGATACGCAGTATTTT.

V usage is TRBV6-5 and J usage is TRBJ2-1; 7 bases are a match to TRBD2. V shed 6 bases, J shed 8 bases, and the junction held 7 bases outside the gene matches. The CDR3 is made up of 13 amino acids. The germline V gene encodes CDR1 MNHEY and CDR2 SVGAGI. The CDR3 spells CASSRTSVDEQFF. The CDR3 DNA sequence: TGTGCCAGCAGCCGTACTAGCGTTGATGAGCAGTTCTTC.

The chain employs TRBV21-1 and TRBJ1-2; the D call TRBD1 from the table was never checked on the DNA. TRBV21-1 is assigned pseudogene status. The CDR3 covers 13 residues. CDR3 bases: TGTGCCGGAAAGGACAGTGATAACTATGGCTACACCTTC. Translating gives CAGKDSDNYGYTF.

This clone has a handful of counts. CDR3 protein: CASSMTVSVGKLFF. DNA of the CDR3: TGTGCCAGTAGTATGACAGTTTCAGTAGGAAAACTGTTTTTT. V gene TRBV19 combines with J gene TRBJ1-4; perhaps TRBD1 as D (5 bases). The CDR3 is 14 residues long. V was trimmed by 3 bases and J by 10 bases, leaving 15 bases between them. The germline V gene has CDR1 LNHDA and CDR2 SQIVND (reference sequence).

CDR3 bases: TGTGCCAGCAGCGTAGATCGGGGTTTGAATTCACCCCTCCACTTT. Translated: CASSVDRGLNSPLHF. The chain recombines TRBV9 with TRBJ1-6; D uncertain. Germline V CDR1 and CDR2: SGDLS, YYNGEE. V shed 0 bases and J shed 7 bases, with 11 bases lying between them. This CDR3 contains 15 residues.

This rearrangement joins TRBV6-1 to TRBJ2-7, with a weak D call TRBD1 (6 bases). V lost 0 bases and J 2 bases, leaving 11 bases between the germline ends. The germline V gene has CDR1 MNHNS and CDR2 SASEGT. The length of the CDR3 is 15 residues. DNA of the CDR3: TGTGCCAGCAGTGAAGCAGGACAGTTGACCTACGAGCAGTACTTC. The encoded protein is CASSEAGQLTYEQYF.

V and J are TRBV5-1 and TRBJ2-5, with TRBD2 matching 11 bases. The CDR3 loop spans 17 amino acids. Germline V gene data show CDR1 as SGHRS and CDR2 as YFSETQ. V shed 0 bases and J 2 bases; nucleotides not matched to a gene: 6. In DNA form, the CDR3 reads TGCGCCAGCAGCTTGGGACTAGCGGGGAACATACAAGAGACCCAGTACTTC. This gives the protein CASSLGLAGNIQETQYF.

This chain's CDR3 is CASSFPGTGTYEQYF. The DNA of the CDR3 is TGTGCCAGCAGTTTCCCCGGGACAGGAACCTACGAGCAGTACTTC. The chain has TRBV7-9 and TRBJ2-7, with TRBD1 identical over 8 bases. With 6 bases clipped from V and 2 bases from J, the junction kept 9 bases outside the gene matches. The germline V gene encodes CDR1 SEHNR and CDR2 FQNEAQ (reference sequence). CDR3 length: 15 amino acids.

This chain joins TRBV7-2 and TRBJ2-7; D remains unclear. Germline lookup yields CDR1 SGHTA and CDR2 FQGNSA. V was trimmed by 5 bases and J by 5 bases, leaving 13 bases between them. CDR3 length: 13 residues. In nucleotides, the CDR3 is TGTGCCAGCAGCGCTTTTCAAATCGACGAGCAGTACTTC. Amino acid sequence: CASSAFQIDEQYF.

This chain connects TRBV10-3 to TRBJ2-2; no definite D call. V lost 9 bases and J lost 9, with 11 bases in between. Germline CDR1 reads ENHRY; CDR2 reads SYGVKD. The CDR3 covers 11 residues. Here the CDR3 DNA reads TGTGCCATAAGGGCGGAGTGGGAGCTGTTTTTT. Its protein is CAIRAEWELFF.

The CDR3 DNA is TGTGCCAGCAGCACGCGGACAGGGCTTAGTGAAAAACTGTTTTTT. Protein: CASSTRTGLSEKLFF. The chain has TRBV7-9 and TRBJ1-4; 8 nucleotides line up with TRBD1. The CDR3 is made up of 15 amino acids. In germline, CDR1 is SEHNR, CDR2 FQNEAQ (reference sequence). With V trimmed by 5 bases and J by 7 bases, 9 bases remained unmatched.

V and J are TRBV10-3 and TRBJ2-3, with TRBD2 identical over 13 bases. There are 15 residues in the CDR3. Germline V gene lookup returns CDR1 ENHRY and CDR2 SYGVKD. V shed 10 bases and J 5 bases; nucleotides not matched to a gene: 9. This chain's CDR3 is CASGTSGVRGDTQYF. DNA of the CDR3: TGTGCCAGCGGGACTAGCGGGGTACGAGGAGATACGCAGTATTTT.

This sequence joins TRBV5-1 and TRBJ2-5; D uncertain. Trimming left V 1 base short and J 2 bases short, with 6 bases between. The CDR3 is 13 residues long. The germline V gene encodes CDR1 SGHRS and CDR2 YFSETQ. The CDR3 here is CASSLFQQETQYF. The CDR3 DNA reads as TGCGCCAGCAGCTTGTTCCAGCAAGAGACCCAGTACTTC.

The chain couples TRBV5-4 to TRBJ2-1; 10 bases are shared with TRBD2. From germline, CDR1 is SGHNT and CDR2 YYREEE (reference sequence). V lost 5 bases to trimming and J lost 2 bases; unmatched junction nucleotides: 4. The CDR3 is made up of 15 amino acids. Here the CDR3 reads CASSSAGGAYNEQFF. CDR3 bases: TGTGCCAGCAGTTCAGCGGGAGGGGCCTACAATGAGCAGTTCTTC. Full variable domain (outside the CDR3, taken from reference TRBV5-4 and TRBJ2-1): ETGVTQSPTHLIKTRGQQVTLRCSSQSGHNTVSWYQQALGQGPQFIFQYYREEENGRGNFPPRFSGLQFPNYSSELNVNALELDDSALYLCASSSAGGAYNEQFFGPGTRLTVL.

V and J are TRBV19 and TRBJ1-6; possibly TRBD1 for D (5 bases). Per germline, CDR1 LNHDA and CDR2 SQIVND (reference sequence). The germline V and J ends were trimmed by 6 bases and 7 bases, with 10 bases remaining between them. This CDR3 spans 13 amino acids. The CDR3 sequence: CASRGTENSPLHF. As DNA, the CDR3 is TGTGCCAGTAGAGGGACGGAAAATTCACCCCTCCACTTT.

Only one count was recorded for this clone. V and J are TRBV5-1 and TRBJ2-3; TRBD2 matches 10 bases. The CDR3 consists of 17 residues. The germline V gene has CDR1 SGHRS and CDR2 YFSETQ. J gave up 6 bases and V 0 bases, and 10 bases lay outside the gene matches. The CDR3 loop is CASSLARGAGGTDTQYF. DNA of the CDR3: TGCGCCAGCAGCTTGGCCCGAGGAGCGGGGGGGACTGATACGCAGTATTTT.

The J gene is TRBJ1-4, the V gene TRBV5-4; D is unresolved. Germline assignment: CDR1 SGHNT and CDR2 YYREEE (reference sequence). The ends were cut back, 3 bases at V and 5 bases at J, with 20 bases in the middle. The CDR3 runs 17 residues. The CDR3 sequence is CASSSLFGDVENEKLFF. The DNA of the CDR3 is TGTGCCAGCAGCTCCCTCTTCGGGGATGTCGAAAATGAAAAACTGTTTTTT. The full variable domain, rest sourced from reference TRBV5-4 and TRBJ1-4, is ETGVTQSPTHLIKTRGQQVTLRCSSQSGHNTVSWYQQALGQGPQFIFQYYREEENGRGNFPPRFSGLQFPNYSSELNVNALELDDSALYLCASSSLFGDVENEKLFFGSGTQLSVL.

The CDR3 region has the DNA TGTGCCAGCAGTTCTACCTACGAGCAGTACTTC. This codes for CASSSTYEQYF. This chain links TRBV27 with TRBJ2-7; D is unresolved. Germline V CDR1 and CDR2: MNHEY, SMNVEV (reference sequence). The V and J ends lost 4 bases and 2 bases respectively, with 3 bases between them. This CDR3 region has 11 residues.

This clone was counted a few times. The chain combines TRBV19 with TRBJ1-2, with no clear D. The CDR3 totals 16 residues. Trimming cost V 5 bases and J 5 bases, with 21 bases left between them. Germline V gene sequence: CDR1 LNHDA, CDR2 SQIVND (reference sequence). CDR3 sequence (DNA): TGTGCCAGTAGTCGTAGTAGGATGATCGTCTCTTATGGCTACACCTTC. Residues: CASSRSRMIVSYGYTF.

This clone was counted between two and nine times. The J gene is TRBJ2-7, the V gene TRBV10-3, with 7 bases that match TRBD2. This CDR3 region has 15 residues. V was pared by 0 bases and J by 1 base, with 3 bases of the junction left unmatched. Germline CDR1 reads ENHRY; CDR2 reads SYGVKD. This CDR3 reads CAISESRLASYEQYF. The DNA for the CDR3 is TGTGCCATCAGTGAGTCGAGACTAGCTTCCTACGAGCAGTACTTC.